This TCR beta chain came from a study of T-cell reconstitution after alpha-beta-depleted transplantation in children. Study outcomes and limitations: T cells produced anew were the main source of T-cell counts and diversity one year after transplant.

A remark on this clonotype: Its antigen is still unknown.

CDR1 is LNHDA and CDR2 is SQIVND in the germline V gene (reference sequence). The CDR3 sequence is 15 residues long. The V and J ends lost 4 bases and 4 bases respectively, with 13 bases between them. Unique molecular identifiers were used in preparing the TCRbeta library. One entry per CDR3 protein results from TCRdb running MiXCR on the PCR reads. This table holds about a million distinct CDR3 sequences, less than 30% found once. The material sequenced was PBMCs, mostly from graft donor cells, taken 360 days after TCRalphabeta/CD19-depleted stem cell transplant. The sequence came from a boy younger than two who had a stem cell transplant for SCID, so the T cells may come from the graft donor. This chain connects TRBV19 to TRBJ1-4, with no clear D. The CDR3 loop reads CASSTTEEINEKLFF. For the CDR3, the DNA is TGTGCCAGTAGTACAACCGAAGAGATTAATGAAAAACTGTTTTTT.